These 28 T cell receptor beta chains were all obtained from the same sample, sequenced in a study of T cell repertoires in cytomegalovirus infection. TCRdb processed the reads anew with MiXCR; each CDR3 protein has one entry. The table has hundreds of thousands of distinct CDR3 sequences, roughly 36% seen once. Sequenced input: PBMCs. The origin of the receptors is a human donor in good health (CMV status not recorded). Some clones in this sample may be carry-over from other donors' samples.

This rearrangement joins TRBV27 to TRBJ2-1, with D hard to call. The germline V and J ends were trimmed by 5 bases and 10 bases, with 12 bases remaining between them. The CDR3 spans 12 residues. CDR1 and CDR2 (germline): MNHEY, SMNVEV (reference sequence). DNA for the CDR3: TGTGCCAGCAGTCATTTACTACCAGAGCAGTTCTTC. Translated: CASSHLLPEQFF.

The CDR3 loop is CSAFSPRDYEQYF. The CDR3 DNA sequence: TGCAGTGCCTTCTCCCCCCGGGACTACGAGCAGTACTTC. The chain recombines TRBV20-1 with TRBJ2-7; D might be TRBD2 (5 bases). The CDR3 covers 13 residues. The V end was cut by 6 bases, the J end by 3 bases, with 15 bases between. Per germline, CDR1 DFQATT and CDR2 SNEGSKA (reference sequence).

CDR3 region: CASSPRGLSGREYF. CDR3 in DNA: TGTGCCAGCAGCCCGAGAGGACTTAGCGGGAGGGAGTATTTT. The J gene is TRBJ2-3, the V gene TRBV5-4; 11 nucleotides align to TRBD2. Germline CDR1 is SGHNT and CDR2 is YYREEE (reference sequence). J gave up 13 bases and V 4 bases, and 11 bases lay outside the gene matches. The CDR3 is 14 residues long.

The CDR3 sequence is CASSQGQANYGYTF. CDR3 DNA: TGCGCCAGCAGCCAAGGTCAAGCGAACTATGGCTACACCTTC. The J gene is TRBJ1-2, the V gene TRBV4-1; D not resolved. Trimming took off 1 base at V and 2 bases at J, with 8 bases between the two ends. This CDR3 has 14 amino acids. The germline V gene has CDR1 MGHRA and CDR2 YSYEKL.

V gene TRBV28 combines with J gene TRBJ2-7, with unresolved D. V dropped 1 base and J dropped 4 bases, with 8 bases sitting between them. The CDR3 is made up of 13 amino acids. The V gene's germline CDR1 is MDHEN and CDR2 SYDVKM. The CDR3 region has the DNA TGTGCCAGCAGTTTATATGCAGATTACGAGCAGTACTTC. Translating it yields CASSLYADYEQYF.

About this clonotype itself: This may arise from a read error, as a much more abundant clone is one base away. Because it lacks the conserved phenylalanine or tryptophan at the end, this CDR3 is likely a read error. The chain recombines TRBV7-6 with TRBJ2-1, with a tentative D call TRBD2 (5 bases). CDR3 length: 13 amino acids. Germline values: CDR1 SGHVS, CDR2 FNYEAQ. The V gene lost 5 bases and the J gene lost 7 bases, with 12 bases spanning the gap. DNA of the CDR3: TGTGCCAGCAGCAAAGGGCCGGGAAATGAGCAGTTCTTA. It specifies CASSKGPGNEQFL.

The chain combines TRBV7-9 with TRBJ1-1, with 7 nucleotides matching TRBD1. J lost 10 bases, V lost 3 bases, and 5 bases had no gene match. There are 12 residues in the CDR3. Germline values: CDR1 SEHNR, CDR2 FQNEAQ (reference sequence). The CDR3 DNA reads TGTGCCAGCAGCTTGGAGGGGGCTTTAGCTTTCTTT. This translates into CASSLEGALAFF.

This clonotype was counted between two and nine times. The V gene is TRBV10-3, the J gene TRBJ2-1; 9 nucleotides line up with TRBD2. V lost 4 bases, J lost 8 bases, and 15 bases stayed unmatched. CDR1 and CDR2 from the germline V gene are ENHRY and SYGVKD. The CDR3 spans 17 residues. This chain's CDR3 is CAISGGPPGLAPDEQFF. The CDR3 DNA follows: TGTGCCATCAGTGGGGGCCCTCCGGGACTAGCCCCAGATGAGCAGTTCTTC.

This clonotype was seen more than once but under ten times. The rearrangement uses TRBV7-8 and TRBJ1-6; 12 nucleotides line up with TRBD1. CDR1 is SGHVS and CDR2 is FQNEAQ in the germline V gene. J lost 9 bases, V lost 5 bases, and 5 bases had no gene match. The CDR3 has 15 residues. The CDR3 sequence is CASSAGTGGLSPLHF. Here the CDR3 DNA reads TGTGCCAGCAGCGCAGGGACAGGGGGCCTTTCACCCCTCCACTTT.

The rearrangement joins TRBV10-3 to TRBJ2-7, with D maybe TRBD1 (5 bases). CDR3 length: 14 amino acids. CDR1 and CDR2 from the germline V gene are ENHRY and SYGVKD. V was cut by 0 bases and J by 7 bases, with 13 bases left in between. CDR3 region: CAISESTQVKEQYF. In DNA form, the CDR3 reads TGTGCCATCAGTGAGTCGACACAGGTGAAGGAGCAGTACTTC.

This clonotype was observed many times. DNA of the CDR3: TGTGCCAGCAGACACCGGAGCGGGGCCCTCTACGAGCAGTACTTC. It yields the protein CASRHRSGALYEQYF. The J gene is TRBJ2-7, the V gene TRBV7-2; TRBD2 aligns across 7 bases. The germline CDR1 and CDR2 sequences are SGHTA and FQGNSA. V was clipped by 6 bases and J by 3 bases; unmatched bases: 11. This CDR3 has 15 residues.

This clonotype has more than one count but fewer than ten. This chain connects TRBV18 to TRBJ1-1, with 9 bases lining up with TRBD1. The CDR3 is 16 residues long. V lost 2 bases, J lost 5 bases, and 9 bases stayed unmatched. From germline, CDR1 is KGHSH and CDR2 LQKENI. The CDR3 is CASSPTIDRGSTEAFF. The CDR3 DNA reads TGTGCCAGCTCACCAACAATAGACAGGGGGAGTACTGAAGCTTTCTTT. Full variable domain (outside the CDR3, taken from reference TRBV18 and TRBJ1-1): NAGVMQNPRHLVRRRGQEARLRCSPMKGHSHVYWYRQLPEEGLKFMVYLQKENIIDESGMPKERFSAEFPKEGPSILRIQQVVRGDSAAYFCASSPTIDRGSTEAFFGQGTRLTVV.

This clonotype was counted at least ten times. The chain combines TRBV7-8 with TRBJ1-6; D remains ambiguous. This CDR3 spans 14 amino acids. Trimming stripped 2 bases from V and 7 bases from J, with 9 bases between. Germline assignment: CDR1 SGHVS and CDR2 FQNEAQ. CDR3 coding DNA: TGTGCCAGCAGCTTACACGGACCGAATTCACCCCTCCACTTT. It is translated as CASSLHGPNSPLHF.

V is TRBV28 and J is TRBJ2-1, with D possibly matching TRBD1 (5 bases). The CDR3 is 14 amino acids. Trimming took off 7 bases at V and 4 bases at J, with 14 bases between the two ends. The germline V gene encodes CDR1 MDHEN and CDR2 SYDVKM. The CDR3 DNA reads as TGTGCCAGCACCCGGGTTCGGACATACAATGAGCAGTTCTTC. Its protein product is CASTRVRTYNEQFF.

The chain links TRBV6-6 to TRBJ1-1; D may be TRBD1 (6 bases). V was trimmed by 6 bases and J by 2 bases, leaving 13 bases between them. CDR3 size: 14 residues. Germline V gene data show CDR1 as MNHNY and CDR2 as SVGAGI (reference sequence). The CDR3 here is CASRKDSANTEAFF. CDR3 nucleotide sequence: TGTGCCAGCAGGAAGGACAGTGCTAACACTGAAGCTTTCTTT.

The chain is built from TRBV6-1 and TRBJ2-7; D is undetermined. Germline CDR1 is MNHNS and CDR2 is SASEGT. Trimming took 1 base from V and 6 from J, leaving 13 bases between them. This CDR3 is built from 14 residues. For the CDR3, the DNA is TGTGCCAGCAGTGAAGGGCTTTTAGTGTTCGAGCAGTACTTC. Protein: CASSEGLLVFEQYF.

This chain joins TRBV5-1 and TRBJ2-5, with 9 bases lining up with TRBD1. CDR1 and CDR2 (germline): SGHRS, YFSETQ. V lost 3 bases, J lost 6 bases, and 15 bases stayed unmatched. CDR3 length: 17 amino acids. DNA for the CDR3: TGCGCCAGCAGCTGGGTCGGAGGGACAGGGCGGGTGAAGACCCAGTACTTC. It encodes CASSWVGGTGRVKTQYF.

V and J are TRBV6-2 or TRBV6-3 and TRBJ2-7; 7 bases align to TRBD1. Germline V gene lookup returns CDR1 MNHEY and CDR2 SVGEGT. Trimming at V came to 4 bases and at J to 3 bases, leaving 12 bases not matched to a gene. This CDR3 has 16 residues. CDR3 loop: CASSFSVRDSNYEQYF. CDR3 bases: TGTGCCAGCAGTTTCTCCGTCCGGGACAGTAACTACGAGCAGTACTTC.

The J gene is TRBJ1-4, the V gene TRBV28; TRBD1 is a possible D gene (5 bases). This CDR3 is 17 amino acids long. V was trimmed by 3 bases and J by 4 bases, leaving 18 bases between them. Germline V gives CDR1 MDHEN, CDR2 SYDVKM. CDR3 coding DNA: TGTGCCAGCAGTTTTGGGGCTCGTGACAGAAGTAATGAAAAACTGTTTTTT. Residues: CASSFGARDRSNEKLFF.

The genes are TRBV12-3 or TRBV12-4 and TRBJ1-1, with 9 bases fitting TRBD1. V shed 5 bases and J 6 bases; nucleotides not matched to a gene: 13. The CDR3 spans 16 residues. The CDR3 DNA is TGTGCCAGCAGTCTAAGGGTGACAGGGGGTCGGTCTGAAGCTTTCTTT. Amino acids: CASSLRVTGGRSEAFF.

This CDR3 reads CASTKRIEGGPKVRADTQYF. The CDR3 region has the DNA TGTGCCAGTACCAAACGGATAGAAGGAGGGCCAAAAGTCCGGGCAGATACGCAGTATTTT. The V and J genes are TRBV19 and TRBJ2-3; possible D gene TRBD2, 6 bases. V lost 7 bases to trimming and J lost 4 bases, with 33 bases between them. In germline, CDR1 is LNHDA, CDR2 SQIVND (reference sequence). The length of the CDR3 is 20 residues.

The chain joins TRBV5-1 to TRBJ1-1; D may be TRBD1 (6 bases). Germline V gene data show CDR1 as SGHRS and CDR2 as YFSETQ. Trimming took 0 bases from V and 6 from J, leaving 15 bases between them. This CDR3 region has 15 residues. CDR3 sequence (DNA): TGCGCCAGCAGCTTGGATTGGACAGCGAAGGCTGAAGCTTTCTTT. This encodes CASSLDWTAKAEAFF.

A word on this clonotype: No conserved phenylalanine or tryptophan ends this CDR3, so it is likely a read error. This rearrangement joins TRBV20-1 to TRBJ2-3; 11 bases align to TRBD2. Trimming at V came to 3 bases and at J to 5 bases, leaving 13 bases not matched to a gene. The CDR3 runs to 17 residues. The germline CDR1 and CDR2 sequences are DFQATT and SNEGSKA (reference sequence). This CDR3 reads CSASAPNLAGGVDTQYL. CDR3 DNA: TGCAGTGCTAGCGCACCGAATCTAGCGGGAGGAGTAGATACGCAGTATTTG.

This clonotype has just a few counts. CDR3 sequence: CASSLGARGRDTEAFF. In nucleotides, the CDR3 is TGTGCCAGCAGCTTGGGGGCGAGGGGTCGAGACACTGAAGCTTTCTTT. This chain links TRBV7-6 with TRBJ1-1, with D possibly TRBD1 on 6 matching bases. The CDR3 length is 16 residues. Germline V gene lookup returns CDR1 SGHVS and CDR2 FNYEAQ. V dropped 3 bases and J dropped 3 bases, with 17 bases sitting between them.

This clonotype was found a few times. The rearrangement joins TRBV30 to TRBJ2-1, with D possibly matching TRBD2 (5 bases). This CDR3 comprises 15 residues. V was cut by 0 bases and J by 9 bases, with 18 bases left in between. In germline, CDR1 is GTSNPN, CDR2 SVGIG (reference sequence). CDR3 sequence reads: CAWSVLRLAGAEQFF. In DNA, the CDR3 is TGTGCCTGGAGTGTACTTCGGCTAGCCGGTGCTGAGCAGTTCTTC.

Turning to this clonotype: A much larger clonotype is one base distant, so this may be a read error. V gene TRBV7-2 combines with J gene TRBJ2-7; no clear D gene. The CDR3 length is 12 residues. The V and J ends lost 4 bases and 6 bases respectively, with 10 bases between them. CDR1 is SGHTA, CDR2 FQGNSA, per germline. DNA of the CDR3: TGTGCCAGCAGCTACTCACTTTTCGAGCAGTACTTC. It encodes CASSYSLFEQYF.

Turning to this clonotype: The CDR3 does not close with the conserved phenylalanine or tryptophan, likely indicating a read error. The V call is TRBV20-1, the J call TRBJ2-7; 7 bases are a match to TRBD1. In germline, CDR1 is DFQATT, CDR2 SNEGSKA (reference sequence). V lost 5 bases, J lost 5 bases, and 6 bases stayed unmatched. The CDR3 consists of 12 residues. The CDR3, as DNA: TGCAGTGCTCGCCGCGACAGGGACGAGCAGTACTCC. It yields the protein CSARRDRDEQYS.

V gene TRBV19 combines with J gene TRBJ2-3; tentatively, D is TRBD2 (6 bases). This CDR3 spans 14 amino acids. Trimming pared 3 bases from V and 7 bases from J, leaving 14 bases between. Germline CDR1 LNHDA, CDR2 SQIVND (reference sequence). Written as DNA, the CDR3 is TGTGCCAGTAGTATGACTAGAGGTCGAAATACGCAGTATTTT. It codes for CASSMTRGRNTQYF.